A selection of T cell receptor beta chains follows, all from one sample in a study of blood T cells in healthy people across ages. TCRdb redid the calling of the 5' RACE reads with MiXCR, one entry per CDR3 protein. This table holds approximately 1.5 million distinct CDR3 sequences, 35% to 45% found once. Sequenced sample: blood. The receptors shown here come from a woman between 18 and 30 years old in good health. Each CDR3 is given with its conserved first and last residue. A D gene is named only where the DNA matches it firmly.

TRBV11-2,TRBJ1-2,NA,CASSSRQANYGYTF
TRBV10-3,TRBJ1-2,NA,CAIKWGWGYTF
TRBV10-3,TRBJ2-7,NA,CAISARLDEQYF
TRBV5-1,TRBJ1-2,NA,CASSEGRINYGYTF
TRBV19,TRBJ2-1,NA,CASSPGGTFRQFF
TRBV4-3,TRBJ2-4,TRBD1,CASSQDRQGGNIQYF
TRBV4-3,NA,NA,CASSQLVSGTQYF
TRBV20-1,TRBJ2-5,TRBD1,CSAGPGQVHRETQYF
TRBV4-1,TRBJ1-1,NA,CASSQGALQYGEAFF
TRBV7-2,TRBJ2-2,NA,CASSLGAANTGELFF
TRBV4-1,TRBJ2-1,NA,CASSQPYNEQFF
TRBV3-1,TRBJ1-1,NA,CASSLGGGGAFF
TRBV20-1,TRBJ1-6,NA,CSASKGAARSPLHF
TRBV15,TRBJ2-1,TRBD2,CATSNPLAGVVDEQFF
TRBV20-1,TRBJ2-1,NA,CSARAAGRRYNEQFF
TRBV7-2,TRBJ1-1,NA,CASSPEGWQNTEAFF
TRBV10-3,TRBJ2-1,NA,CAVSESVSSGEQFF
TRBV20-1,TRBJ2-7,TRBD2,CSSRTSGSEDEQYF
TRBV27,TRBJ1-1,NA,CASKSLQGLNTEAFF
TRBV19,TRBJ1-2,TRBD1,CASTMQGVASKGYTF
TRBV20-1,TRBJ1-2,TRBD1,CSATGGGYGYTF
TRBV12-3/TRBV12-4,TRBJ2-1,TRBD2,CASTSLAGGPNEQFF
TRBV12-3/TRBV12-4,TRBJ2-7,TRBD2,CASALAGGAAYEQYF
TRBV27,TRBJ2-3,TRBD2,CASSYRSSGRATDTQYF
TRBV24-1,TRBJ2-5,NA,CATSDWRNQETQYF